These T cell receptor beta chains were read from a single sample in a study of T-cell memory formation after mild COVID-19. Each CDR3 protein gets one entry after TCRdb re-called the 5' RACE reads with MiXCR. Among roughly 190,000 distinct CDR3 sequences listed, approximately 20% were seen once. Sequencing used PBMCs or a T cell subset sorted from them (not recorded which). These receptors were collected from an adult woman who had mild COVID-19 (a few samples of this study predate the infection). Cell type and time point are not known. Each CDR3 is given with its conserved first and last residue. The order of the fields is J gene, V gene, clone size, CDR3 protein. Not every row has a clone size; where given, it reads once, few, many or a size class.

TRBJ1-1 TRBV3-1 few CASGGNRDRGRPFF
TRBJ2-7 TRBV5-4 few CASSLGGRGEREQYF
TRBJ1-2 TRBV7-2 . CASSLTVQDGYTF
TRBJ2-1 TRBV24-1 few CATSDYSGRASNEQFF
TRBJ2-3 TRBV12-3/TRBV12-4 few CASRPSSTDTQYF
TRBJ2-7 TRBV7-9 . CASSLADRGSYEQYF
TRBJ2-2 TRBV6-5 . CASSLARGLNGELFF
TRBJ1-1 TRBV6-5 few CASTPGSRNTEAFF
TRBJ2-2 TRBV5-1 few CASSLDQLNTGELFF
TRBJ2-6 TRBV6-5 . CASSYGGGHSGANVLTF
TRBJ1-1 TRBV7-6 many CASSLGQNTEAFF
TRBJ1-2 TRBV5-1 . CASSPLTGMGYGYTF
TRBJ2-7 TRBV7-2 . CASSFRRGYEQYF
TRBJ2-5 TRBV5-1 . CASSFGQVQETQYF
TRBJ2-1 TRBV20-1 . CSASRVSYNEQFF
TRBJ1-1 TRBV5-4 . CASSSVFQGGPFF
TRBJ1-1 TRBV2 . CASSASGNLGEAFF
TRBJ1-2 TRBV4-1 . CASSQATGQGYGYTF
TRBJ2-7 TRBV5-1 many CASSFSGASYEQYF
TRBJ1-1 TRBV20-1 few CSAFTTGARNTEAFF
TRBJ2-7 TRBV9 few CASSAGTLSYEQYF
TRBJ1-2 TRBV5-5 . CASSFRDVGQLRYGYTF
TRBJ1-2 TRBV7-2 few CASSLGMGRGTGYTF
TRBJ2-3 TRBV12-3/TRBV12-4 many CASSFGGSDTQYF
TRBJ1-1 TRBV5-1 . CASSYGTGRLGTEAFF
TRBJ1-4 TRBV10-3 few CAISEKLERGQGEKLFF
TRBJ2-7 TRBV6-5 few CASSYAGEQYF
TRBJ2-3 TRBV7-8 . CASSTWKDRDQEDTQYF
TRBJ2-7 TRBV20-1 many CSARDLQGASEQYF
TRBJ2-6 TRBV10-3 . CAISGTGQGADLSGANVLTF
TRBJ1-1 TRBV20-1 few CSAIEGGSEAFF
TRBJ2-5 TRBV7-2 many CASSFYTQETQYF
TRBJ2-2 TRBV12-3/TRBV12-4 once CASSLAAQRGTGELFF
TRBJ2-4 TRBV11-2 many CASSLGQGALAKNIQYF
TRBJ1-2 TRBV6-5 . CASSPSGGSGYTF
TRBJ2-3 TRBV5-6 few CASSAGQGYTDTQYF
TRBJ2-1 TRBV20-1 . CSARDRSGRQSYNEQFF
TRBJ2-1 TRBV11-2 few CASSLDPGQGMNEQFF
TRBJ2-1 TRBV7-8 . CASSPDSHNEQFF
TRBJ2-1 TRBV4-3 few CASREGFANEQFF
TRBJ2-6 TRBV5-1 few CASSPLAVPSGANVLTF
TRBJ2-1 TRBV5-1 many CASSPTLSGSNNEQFF
TRBJ1-1 TRBV7-9 few CASSLSGRPGTKNTEAFF
TRBJ1-1 TRBV12-3/TRBV12-4 . CASSLGELMNTEAFF
TRBJ2-7 TRBV5-6 . CASGLFRDRGNEQYF
TRBJ2-3 TRBV7-2 many CASSPYTDTQYF
TRBJ1-4 TRBV25-1 . CASSEFTLTEKLFF
TRBJ2-7 TRBV29-1 many CSVEETTEQYF
TRBJ1-2 TRBV29-1 few CSVWAQGSGYTF
TRBJ2-1 TRBV29-1 few CSVEDIGEWNEQFF
TRBJ1-1 TRBV5-1 . CASSSSGRSHLNTEAFF
TRBJ2-3 TRBV12-3/TRBV12-4 . CASSHGASGRATDTQYF
TRBJ2-7 TRBV7-7 . CASSVSSGSYEQYF
TRBJ1-2 TRBV24-1 . CATSDQKTGDYGYTF
TRBJ2-5 TRBV20-1 . CSASFVSGQETQYF
TRBJ2-1 TRBV5-1 many CASGLRTGSYNEQFF
TRBJ2-3 TRBV7-3 few CASSLNPSTDTQYF
TRBJ2-5 TRBV20-1 few CSARKGDETQYF
TRBJ1-1 TRBV6-5 . CASSSQGWVTEAFF
TRBJ2-1 TRBV24-1 few CATSVGTGGFSYNEQFF